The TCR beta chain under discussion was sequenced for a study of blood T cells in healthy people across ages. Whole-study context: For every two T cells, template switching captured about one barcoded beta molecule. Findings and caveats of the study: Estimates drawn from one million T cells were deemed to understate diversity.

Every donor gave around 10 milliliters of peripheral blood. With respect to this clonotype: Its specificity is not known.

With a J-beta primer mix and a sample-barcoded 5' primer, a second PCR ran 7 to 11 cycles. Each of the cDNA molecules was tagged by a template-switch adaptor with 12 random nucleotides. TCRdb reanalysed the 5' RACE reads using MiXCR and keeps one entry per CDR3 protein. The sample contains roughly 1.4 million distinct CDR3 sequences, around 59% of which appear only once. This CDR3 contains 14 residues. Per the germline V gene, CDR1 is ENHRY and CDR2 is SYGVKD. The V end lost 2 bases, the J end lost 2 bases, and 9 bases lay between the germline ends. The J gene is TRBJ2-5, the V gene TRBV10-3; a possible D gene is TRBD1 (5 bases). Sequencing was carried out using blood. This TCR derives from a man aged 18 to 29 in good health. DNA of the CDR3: TGTGCCATCAGTGAGGAGACAGAGCAAGAGACCCAGTACTTC. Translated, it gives CAISEETEQETQYF.